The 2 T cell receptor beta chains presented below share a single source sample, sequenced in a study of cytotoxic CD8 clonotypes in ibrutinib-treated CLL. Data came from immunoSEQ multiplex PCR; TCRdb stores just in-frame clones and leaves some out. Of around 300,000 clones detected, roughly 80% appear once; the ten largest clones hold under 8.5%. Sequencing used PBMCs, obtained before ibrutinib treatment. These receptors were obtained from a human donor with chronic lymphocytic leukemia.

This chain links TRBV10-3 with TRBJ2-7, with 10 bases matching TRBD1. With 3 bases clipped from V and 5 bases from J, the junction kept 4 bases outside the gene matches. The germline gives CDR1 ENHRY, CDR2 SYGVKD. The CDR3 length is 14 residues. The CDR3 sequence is CAISDPGQGNEQYF. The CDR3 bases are TGTGCCATCAGTGATCCGGGACAGGGGAACGAGCAGTACTTC.

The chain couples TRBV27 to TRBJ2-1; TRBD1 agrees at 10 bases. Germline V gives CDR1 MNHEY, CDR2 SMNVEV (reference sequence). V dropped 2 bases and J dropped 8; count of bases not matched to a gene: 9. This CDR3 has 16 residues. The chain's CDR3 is CASSLRSRTGGDEQFF. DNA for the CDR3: TGTGCCAGCAGTTTAAGATCCCGGACAGGGGGTGATGAGCAGTTCTTC.